A single TCR beta chain is shown here with its context. The CDR3 spans 15 residues. The germline V gene has CDR1 MGHDK and CDR2 SYGVNS. Trimming took off 3 bases at V and 1 base at J, with 12 bases between the two ends. This sample stems from a study of blood T cell repertoires in COVID-19. Profiled with immunoSEQ multiplex PCR; TCRdb holds only in-frame clones, not every one. The table has 250,000 to 350,000 clones, roughly 83% seen once. Sequencing was performed on peripheral blood. The TCR originated in a human donor with COVID-19, enrolled during active disease. The donor label of this sample is uncertain. V gene TRBV25-1 combines with J gene TRBJ1-1; the D gene is possibly TRBD1 (5 bases). As DNA, the CDR3 is TGTGCCAGCAGTGAGTGGGGAGGGGCGAACACTGAAGCTTTCTTT. It translates to CASSEWGGANTEAFF. Full variable domain (rest looked up from reference TRBV25-1 and TRBJ1-1): EADIYQTPRYLVIGTGKKITLECSQTMGHDKMYWYQQDPGMELHLIHYSYGVNSTEKGDLSSESTVSRIRTEHFPLTLESARPSHTSQYLCASSEWGGANTEAFFGQGTRLTVV.